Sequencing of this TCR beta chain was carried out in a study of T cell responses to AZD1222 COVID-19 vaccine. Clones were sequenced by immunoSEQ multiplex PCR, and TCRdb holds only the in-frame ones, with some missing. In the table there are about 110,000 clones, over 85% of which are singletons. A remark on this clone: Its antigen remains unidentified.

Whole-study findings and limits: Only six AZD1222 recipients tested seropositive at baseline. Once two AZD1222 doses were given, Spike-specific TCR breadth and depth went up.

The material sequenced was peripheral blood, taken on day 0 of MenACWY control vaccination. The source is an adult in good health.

The CDR3 region is CASSISSGGANEQFF. CDR3 in DNA: TGTGCCAGTAGTATATCTAGCGGGGGGGCAAATGAGCAGTTCTTC. The chain couples TRBV19 to TRBJ2-1; TRBD2 matches 12 bases. The CDR3 loop spans 15 amino acids. Germline CDR1 LNHDA, CDR2 SQIVND (reference sequence). Trimming cost V 2 bases and J 7 bases; bases outside gene matches: 3.